The 21 T cell receptor beta chains below all came from one sample that was sequenced in a study of cytomegalovirus exposure and HLA in healthy donors. Primers: 60 Vbeta forward and 13 Jbeta reverse. TCRdb keeps only in-frame clones here, not all; method: immunoSEQ multiplex PCR. The profile shows about 150,000 clones, roughly 80% of them singletons. The sample taken for sequencing was PBMCs. The source of these receptors is a male donor in good health and CMV-seronegative.

The chain carries TRBV5-6 and TRBJ2-7, with D possibly TRBD2 on 5 matching bases. The CDR3 has 13 residues. The V gene lost 0 bases and the J gene lost 3 bases, with 7 bases spanning the gap. Looked up from germline, CDR1 is SGHDT and CDR2 is YYEEEE. The CDR3 bases are TGTGCCAGCAGCTTGGAACGGGGCTACGAGCAGTACTTC. Protein product: CASSLERGYEQYF.

The chain couples TRBV5-1 to TRBJ1-5; weak D call: TRBD1 (5 bases). The ends were cut back, 0 bases at V and 5 bases at J, with 9 bases in the middle. CDR3 size: 14 residues. Germline values: CDR1 SGHRS, CDR2 YFSETQ. CDR3 sequence: CASSLEGGDQPQHF. CDR3 DNA sequence: TGCGCCAGCAGCTTGGAGGGAGGGGATCAGCCCCAGCATTTT.

In DNA, the CDR3 is TGCAGCGTTGAAGAATTACAGATCAACAATGAGCAGTTCTTC. Its translation: CSVEELQINNEQFF. The J gene is TRBJ2-1, the V gene TRBV29-1, with D hard to call. The germline V gene has CDR1 SQVTM and CDR2 ANQGSEA. V lost 0 bases and J lost 5, with 11 bases in between. This CDR3 spans 14 amino acids.

The chain couples TRBV6-5 to TRBJ1-2, with 7 bases lining up with TRBD1. Trimming removed 2 bases from V and 2 bases from J; junction bases left unmatched: 8. The CDR3 runs 16 residues. Germline CDR1 MNHEY, CDR2 SVGAGI. In DNA form, the CDR3 reads TGTGCCAGCAGTTACCAAGGGACAGTACCAAACTATGGCTACACCTTC. This gives the protein CASSYQGTVPNYGYTF.

V usage is TRBV7-6 and J usage is TRBJ2-7; D may be TRBD1 (5 bases). The V gene's germline CDR1 is SGHVS and CDR2 FNYEAQ. V shed 1 base and J shed 5 bases, with 12 bases lying between them. The CDR3 has 14 amino acids. In nucleotides, the CDR3 is TGTGCCAGCAGCTTAGAAGGGGCCGTTGACGAGCAGTACTTC. This codes for CASSLEGAVDEQYF.

This chain joins TRBV19 and TRBJ2-4; possible D gene TRBD1, 6 bases. The CDR3 runs 12 residues. V was cut by 5 bases and J by 7 bases, with 9 bases left in between. In germline, CDR1 is LNHDA, CDR2 SQIVND (reference sequence). The chain's CDR3 is CASSYTGNIQYF. CDR3 bases: TGTGCCAGTAGTTATACAGGGAACATTCAGTACTTC.

The V gene is TRBV5-1, the J gene TRBJ2-7; 7 bases are shared with TRBD1. The CDR3 contains 15 residues. Germline-derived CDR1 and CDR2 are SGHRS and YFSETQ. The J segment lost 2 bases and the V segment lost 0 bases, leaving 5 bases of the junction unmatched. The CDR3 protein is CASSLEGGTPYEQYF. The CDR3 bases are TGCGCCAGCAGCTTGGAAGGGGGCACACCCTACGAGCAGTACTTC.

Only a few counts were recorded for this clone. The rearrangement links TRBV6-5 to TRBJ2-4, with 7 bases matching TRBD2. With 8 bases clipped from V and 5 bases from J, the junction kept 6 bases outside the gene matches. Germline CDR1 MNHEY, CDR2 SVGAGI. The CDR3 totals 13 residues. The CDR3 reads CASRRGSENIQYF. The CDR3 DNA follows: TGTGCCAGCCGGCGGGGGTCGGAAAACATTCAGTACTTC.

The CDR3 region is CASSMDRVYEQYF. The CDR3, as DNA: TGCGCCAGCAGCATGGACAGGGTGTACGAGCAGTACTTC. V is TRBV5-1 and J is TRBJ2-5, with 8 nucleotides matching TRBD1. The J call may not be correct, given that the DNA end is closer to TRBJ2-7. The germline V gene encodes CDR1 SGHRS and CDR2 YFSETQ. The CDR3 is 13 residues long.

The chain recombines TRBV28 with TRBJ2-7; no clear D. This CDR3 contains 15 residues. V was cut by 2 bases and J by 4 bases, with 15 bases left in between. CDR1 and CDR2 (germline): MDHEN, SYDVKM. CDR3 region: CASSLPDWAAYEQYF. The CDR3 DNA follows: TGTGCCAGCAGTTTACCCGATTGGGCAGCATACGAGCAGTACTTC.

V and J are TRBV7-9 and TRBJ2-1; D remains unclear. The CDR3 length is 15 residues. Germline assignment: CDR1 SEHNR and CDR2 FQNEAQ (reference sequence). Trimming stripped 1 base from V and 0 bases from J, with 7 bases between. The CDR3 loop is CASSLGDVSYNEQFF. Written as DNA, the CDR3 is TGTGCCAGCAGCTTAGGCGATGTCTCCTACAATGAGCAGTTCTTC.

The chain couples TRBV28 to TRBJ1-2; the match to TRBD1 covers 8 bases. This CDR3 is 14 amino acids long. V lost 5 bases, J lost 7 bases, and 9 bases stayed unmatched. Germline V gene lookup returns CDR1 MDHEN and CDR2 SYDVKM. The CDR3 region has the DNA TGTGCCAGCAGTACAAGCCGGACAGGGTTTGGCTACACCTTC. This sequence encodes CASSTSRTGFGYTF.

The V call is TRBV4-2, the J call TRBJ2-7; 9 nucleotides agree with TRBD2. The CDR3 runs to 18 residues. The V gene end was trimmed by 0 bases and the J gene end by 0 bases; junction bases not matched to a gene: 9. Germline CDR1 reads LGHNA; CDR2 reads YNFKEQ. The CDR3 DNA sequence: TGTGCCAGCAGCCAAGAAGGTTCGAGCGGGGGGTACTCCTACGAGCAGTACTTC. Translated: CASSQEGSSGGYSYEQYF.

DNA of the CDR3: TGCGCCAGCAGCCAAAGCATCACCGGGGAGCTGTTTTTT. This codes for CASSQSITGELFF. This chain uses TRBV4-1 with TRBJ2-2; D is undetermined. CDR1 is MGHRA, CDR2 YSYEKL, per germline. V lost 2 bases, J lost 4 bases, and 5 bases lay in between. The CDR3 contains 13 residues.

The genes are TRBV7-6 and TRBJ1-1; D possibly corresponds to TRBD1 (5 bases). Germline-derived CDR1 and CDR2 are SGHVS and FNYEAQ. Trimming cost V 1 base and J 3 bases, with 15 bases left between them. The CDR3 sequence is 16 residues long. CDR3: CASSLGPGTGDTEAFF. The CDR3, as DNA: TGTGCCAGCAGCTTAGGCCCCGGGACGGGGGACACTGAAGCTTTCTTT.

V gene TRBV5-1 combines with J gene TRBJ2-1, with 7 bases identical to TRBD2. This CDR3 is 14 amino acids long. With 0 bases clipped from V and 6 bases from J, the junction kept 3 bases outside the gene matches. CDR1 and CDR2 from the germline V gene are SGHRS and YFSETQ. The CDR3 spells CASSLESGGNEQFF. CDR3 nucleotide sequence: TGCGCCAGCAGCTTGGAATCGGGGGGCAATGAGCAGTTCTTC.

The J gene is TRBJ1-1, the V gene TRBV5-4, with D possibly being TRBD1 (5 bases). V lost 4 bases to trimming and J lost 1 base, with 11 bases between them. The CDR3 covers 14 residues. Germline CDR1 SGHNT, CDR2 YYREEE (reference sequence). CDR3 bases: TGTGCCAGCAGCGCGGGACTCCCGAACACTGAAGCTTTCTTT. The encoded protein is CASSAGLPNTEAFF.

V gene TRBV6-6 combines with J gene TRBJ2-5, with 7 bases fitting TRBD1. The DNA matches TRBJ2-7 better at its end, which makes the J call doubtful. The CDR3 spans 13 residues. Germline V gives CDR1 MNHNY, CDR2 SVGAGI (reference sequence). CDR3 protein: CASEDRISYEQYF. CDR3 sequence (DNA): TGTGCCAGCGAGGACAGGATTTCCTACGAGCAGTACTTC.

This sequence joins TRBV5-1 and TRBJ2-2, with 8 bases that match TRBD1. Germline V lookup: CDR1 SGHRS, CDR2 YFSETQ. J gave up 4 bases and V 2 bases, and 1 base lay outside the gene matches. There are 14 residues in the CDR3. DNA of the CDR3: TGCGCCAGCAGCTTCGGGACAGGCACCGGGGAGCTGTTTTTT. Its translation is CASSFGTGTGELFF.

V is TRBV6-1 and J is TRBJ2-6; TRBD1 agrees at 10 bases. Trimming removed 4 bases from V and 0 bases from J; junction bases left unmatched: 6. The CDR3 totals 18 residues. Per germline, CDR1 MNHNS and CDR2 SASEGT. The CDR3 DNA reads TGTGCCAGCAGTGGCAGACAGGGGGCAAGCTCTGGGGCCAACGTCCTGACTTTC. Protein: CASSGRQGASSGANVLTF.

The gene calls are TRBV5-1 and TRBJ2-2; TRBD2 matches at 8 bases. From germline, CDR1 is SGHRS and CDR2 YFSETQ. The CDR3 extends over 17 amino acids. The V and J ends lost 0 bases and 0 bases, in that order; junction bases with no gene match: 4. The DNA of the CDR3 is TGCGCCAGCAGCTTGGTGCCGACTAGCGCGAACACCGGGGAGCTGTTTTTT. Translation: CASSLVPTSANTGELFF.